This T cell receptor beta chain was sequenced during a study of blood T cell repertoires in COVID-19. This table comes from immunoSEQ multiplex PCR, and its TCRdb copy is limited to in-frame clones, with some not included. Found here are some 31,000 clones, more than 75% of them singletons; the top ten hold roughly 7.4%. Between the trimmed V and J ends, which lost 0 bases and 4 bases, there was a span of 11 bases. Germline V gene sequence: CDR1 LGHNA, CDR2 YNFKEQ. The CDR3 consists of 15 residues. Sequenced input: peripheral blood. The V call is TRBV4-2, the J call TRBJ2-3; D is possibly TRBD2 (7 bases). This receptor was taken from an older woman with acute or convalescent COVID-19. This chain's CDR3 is CASSQDRGASDTQYF. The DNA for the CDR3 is TGTGCCAGCAGCCAAGATCGGGGGGCCTCAGATACGCAGTATTTT.